This T cell receptor beta chain came from a study of cytomegalovirus exposure and HLA in healthy donors. 60 Vbeta and 13 Jbeta primers were used in PCR. The repertoire was sequenced with immunoSEQ multiplex PCR; TCRdb's copy has only in-frame clones and lacks some. This repertoire shows some 150,000 clones, 70% to 80% found once; its top ten account for around 2%. V was clipped by 1 base and J by 6 bases; unmatched bases: 6. Germline V CDR1 and CDR2: GTSNPN, SVGIG (reference sequence). There are 14 residues in the CDR3. Sequences were obtained from PBMCs. The receptor's source is a woman aged 25 to 45 in good health and CMV-seropositive. The genes are TRBV30 and TRBJ1-5, with 7 bases lining up with TRBD1. CDR3 bases: TGTGCCTGGAGTGAGGGACAGATGCTTCAGCCCCAGCATTTT. As protein: CAWSEGQMLQPQHF.